This TCR beta chain emerged from a study of blood T cell repertoires in COVID-19. Study-wide context: Donors in the United States, Italy and Spain gave samples during acute or convalescent COVID-19.

Germline V gene lookup returns CDR1 SNHLY and CDR2 FYNNEI. This CDR3 has 13 amino acids. The V and J ends lost 3 bases and 0 bases respectively, with 6 bases between them. In the original processing: Scientists estimated how many nucleated cells there were by amplifying reference gene primers. Clones were read by immunoSEQ multiplex PCR, and TCRdb kept only the in-frame ones, dropping some. D and trimming come from the DNA, and the V and J calls and clone size come from that table. The sample includes just under 150,000 clones, approximately 88% of them seen just once. The V and J genes are TRBV2 and TRBJ2-7; D is ambiguous. The TCR sequence derives from a woman in her 50s with acute or convalescent COVID-19. Sequencing input: peripheral blood. The CDR3 protein is CASSELSSYEQYF. For the CDR3, the DNA is TGTGCCAGCAGTGAGTTGAGCTCCTACGAGCAGTACTTC.